This T cell receptor beta chain was observed in a study of shared clonotypes between healthy human individuals. General study points: Rarefaction showed that sequencing of sorted subsets was incomplete (despite large depth).

The length of the CDR3 is 17 residues. CDR1 and CDR2 (germline): MDHEN, SYDVKM. The germline V and J ends were trimmed by 5 bases and 2 bases, with 22 bases remaining between them. Of note for this clone: The antigen is unknown.

Assay used: immunoSEQ multiplex PCR; TCRdb lists only in-frame clones, some missing. The data show over 300,000 clones, with roughly 84% seen just once and about 16% held by the top ten. This receptor was obtained from a man between 18 and 35 years old in good health. Sequencing was carried out using memory CD8+ T cells sorted from blood. Indicated subset: CD45RO+ cells pooled with CCR7-negative TemRA cells. The chain combines TRBV28 with TRBJ2-7; either TRBD1 or TRBD2 may fit D (6 bases each). As DNA, the CDR3 is TGTGCCAGCAGTCCCGGAGGGGACACCCATTCCCCCTACGAGCAGTACTTC. Translation: CASSPGGDTHSPYEQYF.